The 21 T cell receptor beta chains given below trace back to one sample, sequenced in a study of T cell repertoires in cytomegalovirus infection (dated 2019 in TCRdb). No antigen has been assigned to these receptors. This specimen's treatment or condition label, interpreted: in vitro stimulation with specific CMV peptide epitopes to enrich CMV-specific T cells. These reads were obtained on an Illumina HiSeq 1500. In TCRdb, the public reads were trimmed at Q25 with fastp and aligned with MiXCR, with productive beta chains retained. Identical CDR3 proteins give one entry, which carries the most common genes and DNA. In all, the sample holds roughly 990,000 distinct CDR3 sequences, and 30% to 40% of those were seen once. Of the sample, roughly 13% falls within the top ten clones. The material sequenced was cultured CD8+ T cells from PBMCs, taken from culture after CMV antigen stimulation. The origin of the receptors is a human donor in good health (CMV status not recorded). Some clones in this sample may be carry-over from other donors' samples.

A few counts support this clonotype. The chain combines TRBV4-1 with TRBJ2-3; possible D gene TRBD2, 5 bases. Trimming cost V 0 bases and J 4 bases, with 14 bases left between them. This CDR3 comprises 16 residues. CDR1 and CDR2 from the germline V gene are MGHRA and YSYEKL. CDR3 nucleotides: TGCGCCAGCAGCCAAGATCTCAGCGGCAGACCAGATACGCAGTATTTT. It translates to CASSQDLSGRPDTQYF.

There are a few counts of this clonotype. V gene TRBV7-9 combines with J gene TRBJ2-1, with 7 bases lining up with TRBD2. CDR3 length: 13 residues. The V gene end was trimmed by 6 bases and the J gene end by 8 bases; junction bases not matched to a gene: 7. CDR1 and CDR2 (germline): SEHNR, FQNEAQ (reference sequence). This CDR3 reads CASSPHGGDEQFF. Written as DNA, the CDR3 is TGTGCCAGCAGTCCCCATGGGGGGGATGAGCAGTTCTTC.

The CDR3 DNA sequence: TGTGCCAGCAGTTACTCGGACAGGGTCGGAGAGACCCAGTACTTC. Translating it yields CASSYSDRVGETQYF. The chain is built from TRBV6-5 and TRBJ2-5; 8 positions agree with TRBD1. J was trimmed by 4 bases and V by 0 bases; bases with no gene match: 4. Germline V CDR1 and CDR2: MNHEY, SVGAGI. The CDR3 has 15 amino acids.

The chain employs TRBV27 and TRBJ2-5, with a tentative D call TRBD2 (6 bases). This CDR3 has 14 amino acids. Trimming took off 6 bases at V and 3 bases at J, with 14 bases between the two ends. The germline CDR1 and CDR2 sequences are MNHEY and SMNVEV (reference sequence). CDR3 nucleotide sequence: TGTGCCAGCAGCCCCTATGGGGAGGAAGAGACCCAGTACTTC. Translating it yields CASSPYGEEETQYF.

V and J are TRBV7-3 and TRBJ2-1, with 14 bases identical to TRBD2. The CDR3 runs to 19 residues. With V trimmed by 4 bases and J by 0 bases, 8 bases remained unmatched. Per germline, CDR1 SGHTA and CDR2 FQGTGA. This CDR3 is CASSYGLAGGSFSYNEQFF. CDR3 sequence (DNA): TGTGCCAGCAGCTATGGACTAGCGGGGGGCAGTTTCTCCTACAATGAGCAGTTCTTC.

The chain carries TRBV7-3 and TRBJ1-5; D might be TRBD1 (6 bases). The CDR3 totals 18 residues. The germline V gene has CDR1 SGHTA and CDR2 FQGTGA. Trimming cost V 4 bases and J 2 bases, with 21 bases left between them. DNA for the CDR3: TGTGCCAGCAGCTCCACCGTATACAGGGACCCCCGCAATCAGCCCCAGCATTTT. This gives the protein CASSSTVYRDPRNQPQHF.

This clonotype was picked up a small number of times. The chain uses TRBV6-2 or TRBV6-3 and TRBJ1-2; 9 bases fit TRBD1. CDR3 length equals 14 residues. Germline V gene sequence: CDR1 MNHEY, CDR2 SVGEGT. V dropped 6 bases and J dropped 7; count of bases not matched to a gene: 9. DNA for the CDR3: TGTGCCAGCAGCATGGTACAGGGGGCGTCTGGCTACACCTTC. Translation gives CASSMVQGASGYTF.

V usage is TRBV9 and J usage is TRBJ2-3; 11 bases line up with TRBD2. This CDR3 contains 17 residues. The germline gives CDR1 SGDLS, CDR2 YYNGEE. The J segment lost 6 bases and the V segment lost 0 bases, leaving 9 bases of the junction unmatched. CDR3 in DNA: TGTGCCAGCAGCGTAGTGGGTAGCGGGGGGGCTGTGGATACGCAGTATTTT. This codes for CASSVVGSGGAVDTQYF. Looking up the rest from reference TRBV9 and TRBJ2-3 gives the full variable domain: DSGVTQTPKHLITATGQRVTLRCSPRSGDLSVYWYQQSLDQGLQFLIQYYNGEERAKGNILERFSAQQFPDLHSELNLSSLELGDSALYFCASSVVGSGGAVDTQYFGPGTRLTVL.

This chain joins TRBV6-2 or TRBV6-3 and TRBJ1-2; D is possibly TRBD1 (5 bases). The germline V gene has CDR1 MNHEY and CDR2 SVGEGT. V was clipped by 5 bases and J by 3 bases, with 10 bases between them. The CDR3 length is 13 residues. For the CDR3, the DNA is TGTGCCAGCAGTAGGACAAACCACTATGGCTACACCTTC. Encoded protein: CASSRTNHYGYTF.

J is TRBJ1-5 and V is TRBV5-1, with 7 bases that match TRBD1. In germline, CDR1 is SGHRS, CDR2 YFSETQ. The CDR3 sequence is 13 residues long. V lost 4 bases to trimming and J lost 5 bases; unmatched junction nucleotides: 3. The CDR3 region is CASSLTGHQPQHF. The CDR3 DNA follows: TGCGCCAGCAGCCTGACAGGGCATCAGCCCCAGCATTTT.

The J gene is TRBJ2-1, the V gene TRBV4-1; 9 bases are a match to TRBD2. The junction had 26 bases not matched to a gene; V was cut back by 8 bases and J by 6 bases. The CDR3 runs 20 residues. Germline V CDR1 and CDR2: MGHRA, YSYEKL. CDR3 coding DNA: TGCGCCAGCTACTCCCTCGATATTAGCGGGGGCGGACCTTCGCGCAATGAGCAGTTCTTC. It yields the protein CASYSLDISGGGPSRNEQFF.

The chain couples TRBV28 to TRBJ1-6; D is unclear. The V end was cut by 7 bases, the J end by 7 bases, with 14 bases between. This CDR3 comprises 14 residues. The V gene's germline CDR1 is MDHEN and CDR2 SYDVKM. For the CDR3, the DNA is TGTGCCAGCACTCTTCCGGGAGAAAATTCACCCCTCCACTTT. Its translation: CASTLPGENSPLHF.

CDR3 protein: CATSATASTDTQYF. The CDR3, as DNA: TGTGCCACCAGTGCGACGGCTAGCACAGATACGCAGTATTTT. The V call is TRBV24-1, the J call TRBJ2-3; D unresolved. The germline gives CDR1 KGHDR, CDR2 SFDVKD. V was clipped by 5 bases and J by 0 bases, with 8 bases between them. The CDR3 is made up of 14 amino acids.

The chain has TRBV19 and TRBJ1-1, with unresolved D. The CDR3 totals 15 residues. The V end lost 4 bases, the J end lost 5 bases, and 17 bases lay between the germline ends. Germline V CDR1 and CDR2: LNHDA, SQIVND (reference sequence). The CDR3 DNA sequence: TGTGCCAGTAGTAAACTTGGACGGATCATAACTGAAGCTTTCTTT. Amino acid sequence: CASSKLGRIITEAFF. Using reference TRBV19 and TRBJ1-1 for the parts outside the CDR3, the full variable domain is DGGITQSPKYLFRKEGQNVTLSCEQNLNHDAMYWYRQDPGQGLRLIYYSQIVNDFQKGDIAEGYSVSREKKESFPLTVTSAQKNPTAFYLCASSKLGRIITEAFFGQGTRLTVV.

CDR3: CASGGGAVQETQYF. The DNA for the CDR3 is TGTGCCAGCGGGGGGGGAGCGGTGCAAGAGACCCAGTACTTC. This chain joins TRBV6-5 and TRBJ2-5, with 7 bases aligning to TRBD2. The CDR3 has 14 residues. The V segment lost 8 bases and the J segment 2 bases; nucleotides outside the gene matches: 8. CDR1 is MNHEY, CDR2 SVGAGI, per germline.

The CDR3 reads CASRDVNTEAFF. CDR3 in DNA: TGTGCCAGTAGGGACGTGAACACTGAAGCTTTCTTT. The chain combines TRBV19 with TRBJ1-1; D uncertain. Germline CDR1 reads LNHDA; CDR2 reads SQIVND (reference sequence). The CDR3 runs to 12 residues. The V end lost 6 bases, the J end lost 0 bases, and 5 bases lay between the germline ends.

This clonotype was detected ten times or more. The rearrangement joins TRBV5-6 to TRBJ2-3; D might be TRBD2 (6 bases). The CDR3 totals 15 residues. Trimming took off 4 bases at V and 4 bases at J, with 16 bases between the two ends. Germline values: CDR1 SGHDT, CDR2 YYEEEE. In nucleotides, the CDR3 is TGTGCCAGCAGCCCGGCGGGGCGTCTCGCAGATACGCAGTATTTT. It translates to CASSPAGRLADTQYF.

CDR3 in DNA: TGTGCCAGCAGCTTAGGCGCTAGGGGTGAGCAGTTCTTC. Amino acid sequence: CASSLGARGEQFF. The gene calls are TRBV7-9 and TRBJ2-1; perhaps TRBD1 as D (5 bases). V lost 1 base and J lost 9, with 10 bases in between. Germline CDR1 and CDR2: SEHNR and FQNEAQ (reference sequence). This CDR3 contains 13 residues. The variable domain in full, completed from reference TRBV7-9 and TRBJ2-1, reads DTGVSQNPRHKITKRGQNVTFRCDPISEHNRLYWYRQTLGQGPEFLTYFQNEAQLEKSRLLSDRFSAERPKGSFSTLEIQRTEQGDSAMYLCASSLGARGEQFFGPGTRLTVL.

This clonotype was detected only a few times. The chain carries TRBV6-9 and TRBJ2-7; 11 bases align to TRBD2. Germline V gene sequence: CDR1 MNHGY, CDR2 SVAAGI. Unmatched junction bases numbered 6, after V lost 6 bases and J lost 2 bases. The CDR3 sequence is 15 residues long. This CDR3 reads CASREGTSGPYEQYV. The CDR3 nucleotides read TGTGCCAGCAGAGAGGGGACTAGCGGTCCCTACGAGCAGTACGTC.

The chain combines TRBV19 with TRBJ2-1, with TRBD2 matching over 9 bases. The length of the CDR3 is 15 residues. Losses at the gene ends were 2 bases for V and 2 bases for J; bases not matched to a gene: 1. CDR1 is LNHDA and CDR2 is SQIVND in the germline V gene (reference sequence). The CDR3 DNA reads as TGTGCCAGTAGTATACCTAGCGGGACCTACAATGAGCAGTTCTTC. Translated: CASSIPSGTYNEQFF. Together with reference TRBV19 and TRBJ2-1, the CDR3 gives the full variable domain: DGGITQSPKYLFRKEGQNVTLSCEQNLNHDAMYWYRQDPGQGLRLIYYSQIVNDFQKGDIAEGYSVSREKKESFPLTVTSAQKNPTAFYLCASSIPSGTYNEQFFGPGTRLTVL.

This clonotype was seen a handful of times. The chain recombines TRBV12-3 or TRBV12-4 with TRBJ2-6; D not resolved. V was shortened by 5 bases and J by 2 bases, with 1 base between the two germline ends. The CDR3 consists of 12 residues. CDR3 protein: CASSTGANVLTF. The DNA for the CDR3 is TGTGCCAGCAGTACTGGGGCCAACGTCCTGACTTTC.